The 13 T cell receptor beta chains below were found in one sample sequenced in a study of blood T cell repertoires in COVID-19. Repertoires were generated with immunoSEQ multiplex PCR, while TCRdb's copy carries only in-frame clones and drops some. The table shows more than 250,000 clones, with about 88% occurring only once. The sample comprised peripheral blood. The receptors derive from a man between 18 and 29 years old with active or convalescent COVID-19.

The rearrangement links TRBV5-4 to TRBJ2-7; 7 bases fit TRBD2. The CDR3 has 15 residues. Losses at the gene ends were 6 bases for V and 4 bases for J; bases not matched to a gene: 13. Germline V gene sequence: CDR1 SGHNT, CDR2 YYREEE (reference sequence). CDR3 in DNA: TGTGCCAGCACCGCCCGCCCCGCTAGCGGATACGAGCAGTACTTC. Residues: CASTARPASGYEQYF. The full variable domain, with the rest looked up from reference TRBV5-4 and TRBJ2-7, is ETGVTQSPTHLIKTRGQQVTLRCSSQSGHNTVSWYQQALGQGPQFIFQYYREEENGRGNFPPRFSGLQFPNYSSELNVNALELDDSALYLCASTARPASGYEQYFGPGTRLTVT.

The genes are TRBV30 and TRBJ2-1; 12 nucleotides match TRBD2. The germline CDR1 and CDR2 sequences are GTSNPN and SVGIG (reference sequence). This CDR3 has 15 amino acids. Trimming took 3 bases from V and 9 from J; bases not matched to a gene: 9. The CDR3 region is CAWREPSGGAGEQFF. The CDR3 region has the DNA TGTGCCTGGAGAGAACCTAGCGGGGGGGCCGGTGAGCAGTTCTTC.

This clone has a single count. The J gene is TRBJ2-1, the V gene TRBV10-3; D perhaps matches TRBD2 (6 bases). The CDR3 has 15 residues. V was trimmed by 5 bases and J by 9 bases, leaving 20 bases between them. CDR1 and CDR2 from the germline V gene are ENHRY and SYGVKD. The DNA for the CDR3 is TGTGCCATCAGTCCTTTCCCGGGGGATGGAACTGAGCAGTTCTTC. Its protein is CAISPFPGDGTEQFF.

The chain combines TRBV6-5 with TRBJ1-5, with D unresolved. V lost 6 bases and J lost 6, with 15 bases in between. The germline gives CDR1 MNHEY, CDR2 SVGAGI. This CDR3 has 14 amino acids. The CDR3 DNA reads TGTGCCAGCAGGCCGCGGGGAGGTATTCAGCCCCAGCATTTT. Translating it yields CASRPRGGIQPQHF.

The rearrangement joins TRBV6-6 to TRBJ2-7; TRBD2 agrees at 9 bases. The CDR3 has 13 residues. V trimming: 9 bases; J trimming: 5 bases; junction bases outside the gene matches: 8. Per the germline V gene, CDR1 is MNHNY and CDR2 is SVGAGI (reference sequence). CDR3 bases: TGTGCCAGTTCCCAGCGGGAGGAACACGAGCAGTACTTC. Its translation: CASSQREEHEQYF.

The V and J genes are TRBV2 and TRBJ1-4; 8 bases are a match to TRBD1. This CDR3 spans 14 amino acids. CDR1 is SNHLY and CDR2 is FYNNEI in the germline V gene. V gave up 6 bases and J gave up 5 bases; unmatched junction bases: 5. The CDR3 nucleotides are TGTGCCAGCAGCCAACCAGGGGGCAATGAAAAACTGTTTTTT. Residues: CASSQPGGNEKLFF.

This chain connects TRBV18 to TRBJ1-5; tentative D call: TRBD1 (6 bases). The germline gives CDR1 KGHSH, CDR2 LQKENI. Trimming removed 6 bases at V and 4 bases at J, with 25 bases between. This CDR3 spans 18 amino acids. CDR3 nucleotides: TGTGCCAGCTCGGAAGTACCGGGACACCCTAGTCGGAATCAGCCCCAGCATTTT. It encodes CASSEVPGHPSRNQPQHF.

The chain couples TRBV9 to TRBJ2-1, with a tentative D call TRBD2 (6 bases). In germline, CDR1 is SGDLS, CDR2 YYNGEE. The CDR3 totals 13 residues. V lost 0 bases and J 10 bases, leaving 11 bases between the germline ends. In DNA form, the CDR3 reads TGTGCCAGCAGCGTAGCGACGGGGGAAGAGCAGTTCTTC. Its translation: CASSVATGEEQFF.

The chain is built from TRBV2 and TRBJ2-2, with 11 nucleotides matching TRBD1. After removal of 6 bases from V and 4 bases from J, the junction contained 1 base not matched to a gene. CDR1 and CDR2 from the germline V gene are SNHLY and FYNNEI. The length of the CDR3 is 14 residues. Here the CDR3 DNA reads TGTGCCAGCAGGGGACAGGGGGTCACCGGGGAGCTGTTTTTT. Translation gives CASRGQGVTGELFF. Variable domain in full (rest from reference TRBV2 and TRBJ2-2): EPEVTQTPSHQVTQMGQEVILRCVPISNHLYFYWYRQILGQKVEFLVSFYNNEISEKSEIFDDQFSVERPDGSNFTLKIRSTKLEDSAMYFCASRGQGVTGELFFGEGSRLTVL.

The V and J genes are TRBV10-3 and TRBJ2-7, with 8 bases fitting TRBD1. This CDR3 spans 14 amino acids. The ends lost 3 bases at V and 5 bases at J; junction bases unmatched: 6. Germline values: CDR1 ENHRY, CDR2 SYGVKD. CDR3 bases: TGTGCCATCAGTGATCTGGACAGGGCGGACGAGCAGTACTTC. The encoded protein is CAISDLDRADEQYF.

The chain carries TRBV24-1 and TRBJ1-1, with D perhaps TRBD1 (5 bases). The length of the CDR3 is 14 residues. Germline V gene lookup returns CDR1 KGHDR and CDR2 SFDVKD. V lost 3 bases and J lost 10, with 17 bases in between. CDR3 coding DNA: TGTGCCACCAGTGATCCTACCGGAGGGGAGGGAGCTTTCTTT. Its translation: CATSDPTGGEGAFF.

J is TRBJ2-2 and V is TRBV5-1, with no clear D. Between the trimmed V and J ends, which lost 4 bases and 0 bases, there was a span of 10 bases. This CDR3 spans 15 amino acids. CDR1 is SGHRS and CDR2 is YFSETQ in the germline V gene. The CDR3 nucleotides read TGCGCCAGCAGCCCGCCACAGACGAACACCGGGGAGCTGTTTTTT. Protein: CASSPPQTNTGELFF.

The rearrangement joins TRBV5-5 to TRBJ2-3; maybe TRBD2 (7 bases). V lost 3 bases and J lost 3, with 17 bases in between. This CDR3 region has 16 residues. Germline V gene sequence: CDR1 SGHKS, CDR2 YYEKEE (reference sequence). CDR3 protein: CASSSRGGGSTDTQYF. CDR3 nucleotides: TGTGCCAGCAGCTCTAGGGGAGGGGGATCGACAGATACGCAGTATTTT.